The text below deals with one T cell receptor (beta chain). The missing conserved phenylalanine or tryptophan at the end of this CDR3 makes a read error likely. The DNA is left out, because the CDR3 cannot be placed on it with certainty; the CDR3 is given as TCRdb lists it. The record originates from a study of neoadjuvant anti-PD-1 for oral cavity cancer. The table came from immunoSEQ multiplex PCR; TCRdb's copy has only in-frame clones and leaves some out. The data show 70,000 to 95,000 clones, with 84% seen just once and about 3.1% held by the top ten. Patients had HPV-negative, locally advanced oral cavity squamous cell carcinoma. The sequences come from PBMCs, collected before nivolumab (anti-PD-1) treatment. This sequence was found in a person aged 35-79 years with oral cavity squamous cell carcinoma.

This CDR3 is CASTEAGTGTN. This chain uses TRBV10-1 with TRBJ1-2; TRBD1 was called by the table and not checked on the DNA. The germline V gene has CDR1 WNHNN and CDR2 SYGVQD (reference sequence). The CDR3 length is 11 residues, termini included.